This TCR beta chain derives from a study of blood T cells in healthy people across ages. In germline, CDR1 is LGHNA, CDR2 YSLEER. Trimming pared 0 bases from V and 8 bases from J, leaving 23 bases between. CDR3 length: 18 residues. Researchers collected around 10 milliliters of peripheral blood from every single donor. The use of a sample-barcoded 5' primer and a J-beta primer mix characterized a second PCR of roughly 6 to 11 cycles. One entry per CDR3 protein, called by TCRdb with MiXCR from the 5' RACE reads. The sample holds over 1.5 million distinct CDR3 sequences, approximately 50% seen once. J is TRBJ2-1 and V is TRBV4-3; D might be TRBD1 (6 bases). The receptor comes from a woman in her forties in good health. The sequencing input was blood. DNA of the CDR3: TGCGCCAGCAGCCAAGAAGTCGATGTACTAGGGACACTCTATGAGCAGTTCTTC. Residues: CASSQEVDVLGTLYEQFF.